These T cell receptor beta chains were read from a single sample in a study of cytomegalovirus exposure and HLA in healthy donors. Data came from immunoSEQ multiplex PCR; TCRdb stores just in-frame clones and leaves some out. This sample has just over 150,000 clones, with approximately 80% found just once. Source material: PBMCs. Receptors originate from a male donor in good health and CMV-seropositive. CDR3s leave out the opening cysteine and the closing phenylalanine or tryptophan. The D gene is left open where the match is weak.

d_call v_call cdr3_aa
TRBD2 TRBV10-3 AIREAAGGSYEQY
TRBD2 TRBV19 ASSARWTSGKNTGELF
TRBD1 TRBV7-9 ASSLSGTGNTGELF
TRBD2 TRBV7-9 ASSRLLAGNEQY
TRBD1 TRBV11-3 ASSGQGAVGGYT
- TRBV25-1 ASSEYSFQGLSYEQY
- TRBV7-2 ASSLPGAYEQY
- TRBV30 AWRPFVVGPINSPLH
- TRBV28 ASSLGPRYEQY
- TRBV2 ASSVVLVSYEQY
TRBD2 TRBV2 ASSEALSGRAYF
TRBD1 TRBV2 ASYRGNYGYT
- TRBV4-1 ASSQGRGGGGGVPEAF
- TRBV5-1 ASTLQRGKLF
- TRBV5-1 ASSLTATNEKLF
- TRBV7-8 ASSLGASPYEQY
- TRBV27 ASRWDGRTNEQY
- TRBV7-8 ASSLKYGSEAF
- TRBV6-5 ASSYGEGYEQY
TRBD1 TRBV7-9 SSRGSEKLF
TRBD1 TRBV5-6 ASSGDRAHTDTQY
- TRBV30 ALNFQGIAYEQY
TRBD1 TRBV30 AWSIGSGQANSPLH
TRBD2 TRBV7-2 ASSASGRGTGELF
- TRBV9 ASSVGLRRGTEAF
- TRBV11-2 ASSSLGGGSGAF